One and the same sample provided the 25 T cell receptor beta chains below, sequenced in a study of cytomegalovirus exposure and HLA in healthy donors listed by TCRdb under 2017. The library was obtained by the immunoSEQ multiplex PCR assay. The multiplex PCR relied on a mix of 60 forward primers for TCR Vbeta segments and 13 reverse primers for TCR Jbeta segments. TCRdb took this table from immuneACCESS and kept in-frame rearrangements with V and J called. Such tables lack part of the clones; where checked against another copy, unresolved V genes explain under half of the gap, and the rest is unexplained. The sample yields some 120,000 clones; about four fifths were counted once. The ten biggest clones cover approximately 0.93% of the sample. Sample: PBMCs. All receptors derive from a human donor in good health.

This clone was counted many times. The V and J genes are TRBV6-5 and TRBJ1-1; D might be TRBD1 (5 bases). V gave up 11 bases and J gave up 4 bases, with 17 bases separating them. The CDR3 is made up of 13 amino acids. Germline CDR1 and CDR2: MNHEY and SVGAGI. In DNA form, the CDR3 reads TGTGCCTCTCGGATGGGGCATGGCACTGAAGCTTTCTTT. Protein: CASRMGHGTEAFF.

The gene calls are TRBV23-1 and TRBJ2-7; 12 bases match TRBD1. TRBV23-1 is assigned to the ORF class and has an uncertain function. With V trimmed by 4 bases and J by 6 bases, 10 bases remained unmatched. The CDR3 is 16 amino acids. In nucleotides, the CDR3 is TGCGCCAGCAGTCGCTCCCCCGGGACAGGGGGCTCCGAGCAGTACTTC. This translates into CASSRSPGTGGSEQYF.

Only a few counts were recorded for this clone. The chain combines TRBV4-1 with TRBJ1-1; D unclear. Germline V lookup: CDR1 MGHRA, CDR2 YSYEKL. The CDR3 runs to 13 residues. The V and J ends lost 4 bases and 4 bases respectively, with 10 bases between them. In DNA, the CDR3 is TGCGCCAGCAGCCCAGGACGGGGCACTGAAGCTTTCTTT. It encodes CASSPGRGTEAFF.

The CDR3 sequence is CASRSRVSSYNEQFF. The CDR3, as DNA: TGTGCCAGCAGAAGCAGGGTAAGCTCCTACAATGAGCAGTTCTTC. J is TRBJ2-1 and V is TRBV6-5, with D tentatively TRBD1 (5 bases). Deletions cut 6 bases from V and 0 bases from J, with 12 bases between. The CDR3 extends over 15 amino acids. Looked up from germline, CDR1 is MNHEY and CDR2 is SVGAGI.

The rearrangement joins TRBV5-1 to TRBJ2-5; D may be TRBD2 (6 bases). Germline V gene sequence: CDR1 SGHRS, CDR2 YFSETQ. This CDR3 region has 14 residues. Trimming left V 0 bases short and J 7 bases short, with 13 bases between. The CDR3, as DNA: TGCGCCAGCAGCTTGGTTGGGGAGGCTCGGACCCAGTACTTC. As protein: CASSLVGEARTQYF.

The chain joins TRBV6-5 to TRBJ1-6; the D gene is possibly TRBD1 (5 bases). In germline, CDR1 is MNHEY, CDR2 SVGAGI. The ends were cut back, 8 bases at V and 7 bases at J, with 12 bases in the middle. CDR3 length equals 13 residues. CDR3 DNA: TGTGCCAGCTCCAGGGAAGGGAATTCACCCCTCCACTTT. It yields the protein CASSREGNSPLHF.

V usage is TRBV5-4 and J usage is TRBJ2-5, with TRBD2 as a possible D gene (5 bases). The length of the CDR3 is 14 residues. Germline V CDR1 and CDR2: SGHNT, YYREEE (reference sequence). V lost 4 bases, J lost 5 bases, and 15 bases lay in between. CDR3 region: CASSIRSQRETQYF. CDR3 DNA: TGTGCCAGCAGCATCCGGTCTCAGCGGGAGACCCAGTACTTC.

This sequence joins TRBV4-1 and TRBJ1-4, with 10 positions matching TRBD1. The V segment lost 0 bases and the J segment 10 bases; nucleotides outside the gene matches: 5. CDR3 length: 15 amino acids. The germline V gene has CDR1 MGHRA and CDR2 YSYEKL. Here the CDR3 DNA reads TGCGCCAGCAGCCAAGAGCCGACAGGGGGCGGAAAACTGTTTTTT. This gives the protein CASSQEPTGGGKLFF.

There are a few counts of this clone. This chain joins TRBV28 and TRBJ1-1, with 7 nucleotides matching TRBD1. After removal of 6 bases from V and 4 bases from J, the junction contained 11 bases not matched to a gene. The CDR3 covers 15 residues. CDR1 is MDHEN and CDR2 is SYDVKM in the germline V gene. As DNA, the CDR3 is TGTGCCAGCAGGCCACTGACAGGGCCCGGCACTGAAGCTTTCTTT. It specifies CASRPLTGPGTEAFF.

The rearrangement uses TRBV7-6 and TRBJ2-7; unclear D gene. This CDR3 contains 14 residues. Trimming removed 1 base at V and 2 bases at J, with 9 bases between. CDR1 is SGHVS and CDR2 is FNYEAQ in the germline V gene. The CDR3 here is CASSLGEIPYEQYF. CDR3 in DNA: TGTGCCAGCAGCTTAGGCGAGATCCCCTACGAGCAGTACTTC. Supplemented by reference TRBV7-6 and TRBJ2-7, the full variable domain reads GAGVSQSPRYKVTKRGQDVALRCDPISGHVSLYWYRQALGQGPEFLTYFNYEAQQDKSGLPNDRFSAERPEGSISTLTIQRTEQRDSAMYRCASSLGEIPYEQYFGPGTRLTVT.

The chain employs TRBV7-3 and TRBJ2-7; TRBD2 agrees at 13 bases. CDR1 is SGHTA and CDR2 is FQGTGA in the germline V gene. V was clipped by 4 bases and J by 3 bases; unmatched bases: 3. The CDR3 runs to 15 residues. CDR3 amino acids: CASSSWTSGGYEQYF. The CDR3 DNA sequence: TGTGCCAGCAGCTCTTGGACTAGCGGGGGCTACGAGCAGTACTTC.

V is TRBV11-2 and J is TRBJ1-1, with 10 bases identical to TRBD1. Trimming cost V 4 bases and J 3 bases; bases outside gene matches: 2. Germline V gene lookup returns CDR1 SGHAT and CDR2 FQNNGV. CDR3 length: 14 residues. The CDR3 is CASSSGQGDTEAFF. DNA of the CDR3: TGTGCCAGCAGCTCCGGACAGGGGGACACTGAAGCTTTCTTT.

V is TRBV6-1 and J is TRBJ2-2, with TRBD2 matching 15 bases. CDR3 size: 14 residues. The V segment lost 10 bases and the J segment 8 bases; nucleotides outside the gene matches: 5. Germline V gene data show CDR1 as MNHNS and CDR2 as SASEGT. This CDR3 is CAIRTSGGAGELFF. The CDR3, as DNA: TGTGCCATAAGGACTAGCGGGGGGGCTGGGGAGCTGTTTTTT.

The CDR3 region is CASSQVGPEKAFF. The CDR3 DNA reads as TGTGCCAGCAGCCAAGTGGGGCCGGAGAAAGCTTTCTTT. J is TRBJ1-1 and V is TRBV14, with a possible D match to TRBD1 (5 bases). The length of the CDR3 is 13 residues. Trimming stripped 1 base from V and 9 bases from J, with 12 bases between. Germline V gives CDR1 SGHDN, CDR2 FVKESK.

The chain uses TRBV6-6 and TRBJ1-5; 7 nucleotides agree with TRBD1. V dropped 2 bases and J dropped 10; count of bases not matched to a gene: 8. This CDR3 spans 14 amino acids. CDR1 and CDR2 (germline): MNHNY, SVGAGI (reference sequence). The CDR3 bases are TGTGCCAGCAGTTACGCGACAGGGATAGGCCCCCAGCATTTT. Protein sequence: CASSYATGIGPQHF.

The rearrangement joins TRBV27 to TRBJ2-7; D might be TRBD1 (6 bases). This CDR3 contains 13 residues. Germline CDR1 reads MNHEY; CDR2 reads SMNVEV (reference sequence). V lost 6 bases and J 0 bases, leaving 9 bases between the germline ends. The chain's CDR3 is CASRAGASYEQYF. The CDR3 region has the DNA TGTGCCAGCAGGGCAGGGGCCTCCTACGAGCAGTACTTC.

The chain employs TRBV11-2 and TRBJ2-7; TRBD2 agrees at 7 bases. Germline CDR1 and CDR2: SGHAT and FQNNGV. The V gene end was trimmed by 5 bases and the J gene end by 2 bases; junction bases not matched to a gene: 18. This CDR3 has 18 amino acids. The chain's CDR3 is CASSPGWGGSGGTYEQYF. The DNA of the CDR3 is TGTGCCAGCAGCCCCGGGTGGGGGGGTAGCGGAGGTACCTACGAGCAGTACTTC.

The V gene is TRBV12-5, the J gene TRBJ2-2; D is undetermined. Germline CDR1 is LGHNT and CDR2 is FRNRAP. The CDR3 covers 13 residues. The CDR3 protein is CASRFVETGELFF. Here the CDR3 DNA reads TGTGCATCCAGATTCGTCGAAACCGGGGAGCTGTTTTTT.

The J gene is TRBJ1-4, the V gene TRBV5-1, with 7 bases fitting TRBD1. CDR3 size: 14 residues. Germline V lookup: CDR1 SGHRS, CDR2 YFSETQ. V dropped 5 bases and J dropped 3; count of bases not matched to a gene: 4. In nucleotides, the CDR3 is TGCGCCAGCAGGACAGGGCCGGCTAATGAAAAACTGTTTTTT. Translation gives CASRTGPANEKLFF.

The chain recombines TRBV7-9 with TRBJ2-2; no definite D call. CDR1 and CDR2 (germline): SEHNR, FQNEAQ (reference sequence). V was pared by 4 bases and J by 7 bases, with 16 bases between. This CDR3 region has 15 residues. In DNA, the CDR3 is TGTGCCAGCAGCTCCCTTAATCTATTGAGCGGGGAGCTGTTTTTT. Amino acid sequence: CASSSLNLLSGELFF.

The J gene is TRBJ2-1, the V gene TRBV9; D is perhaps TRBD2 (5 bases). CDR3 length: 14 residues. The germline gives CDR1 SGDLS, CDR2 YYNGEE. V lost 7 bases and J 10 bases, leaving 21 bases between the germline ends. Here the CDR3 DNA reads TGTGCCAGCGGTACAAGAAGCGGCGTCGGGGAGCAGTTCTTC. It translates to CASGTRSGVGEQFF.

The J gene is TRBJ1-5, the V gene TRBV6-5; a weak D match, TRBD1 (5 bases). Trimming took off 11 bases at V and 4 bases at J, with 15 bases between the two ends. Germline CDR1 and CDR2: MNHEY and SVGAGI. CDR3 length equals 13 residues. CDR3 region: CAGWDFSNQPQHF. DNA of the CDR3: TGTGCCGGTTGGGACTTTTCAAATCAGCCCCAGCATTTT.

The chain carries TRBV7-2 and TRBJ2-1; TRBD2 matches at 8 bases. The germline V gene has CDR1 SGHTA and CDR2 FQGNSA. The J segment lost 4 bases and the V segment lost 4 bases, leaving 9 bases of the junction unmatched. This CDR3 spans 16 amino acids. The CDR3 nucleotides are TGTGCCAGCAGCTGGTACGGGGGGGCCGCTTACAATGAGCAGTTCTTC. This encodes CASSWYGGAAYNEQFF. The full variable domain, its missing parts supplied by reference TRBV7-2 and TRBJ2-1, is GAGVSQSPSNKVTEKGKDVELRCDPISGHTALYWYRQSLGQGLEFLIYFQGNSAPDKSGLPSDRFSAERTGGSVSTLTIQRTQQEDSAVYLCASSWYGGAAYNEQFFGPGTRLTVL.

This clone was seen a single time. The CDR3 region has the DNA TGTGCCAGCAGCGGAAGGGGGGGGACCCCCGGCAAAAACATTCAGTACTTC. Its translation is CASSGRGGTPGKNIQYF. V gene TRBV7-2 combines with J gene TRBJ2-4, with D possibly matching TRBD2 (7 bases). The germline gives CDR1 SGHTA, CDR2 FQGNSA. Between the trimmed V and J ends, which lost 5 bases and 3 bases, there was a span of 20 bases. This CDR3 comprises 17 residues.

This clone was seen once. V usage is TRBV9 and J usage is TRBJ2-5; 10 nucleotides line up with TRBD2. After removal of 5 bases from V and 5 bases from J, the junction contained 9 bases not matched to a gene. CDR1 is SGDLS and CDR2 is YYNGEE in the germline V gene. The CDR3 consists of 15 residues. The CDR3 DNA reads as TGTGCCAGCAGTCCCAGCGGGGGGGCGTCCGAGACCCAGTACTTC. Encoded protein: CASSPSGGASETQYF.